The clone carrying this T cell receptor beta chain was observed at least ten times. Its antigen is currently unknown. For the second PCR, which ran for 7 to 11 cycles, a sample-barcoded 5' primer and a J-beta primer mix were used. Individual samples furnished no less than 2.5 million CDR3-containing paired-end reads apiece. TCRdb reprocessed the 5' RACE reads via MiXCR and lists one record per CDR3 protein. The data contain 750,000 to 950,000 distinct CDR3 sequences, 20% to 30% of them singletons. The data derive from a study of blood T cells in healthy people across ages. Overall study results and limits: Versus aged donors, long-lived donors had higher diversity and more naive CD4+ cells.

Germline CDR1 reads SEHNR; CDR2 reads FQNEAQ (reference sequence). V was clipped by 1 base and J by 10 bases; unmatched bases: 0. The CDR3 is 12 residues long. This sample also appeared in a second study, on T cells of mothers and their children. That work adds: Similar effects of thymic selection on TCR recombination output were recorded in related and unrelated pairs. Related mother-child pairs shared marginally more repertoire than unrelated pairs, though not significantly.

V and J are TRBV7-9 and TRBJ2-1; TRBD1 aligns across 8 bases. This receptor was identified in a boy younger than 18 in good health. Sequenced sample: blood. CDR3 coding DNA: TGTGCCAGCAGCTTAGGGACAGGGGAGCAGTTCTTC. As protein: CASSLGTGEQFF. The full variable domain, its missing parts supplied by reference TRBV7-9 and TRBJ2-1, is DTGVSQNPRHKITKRGQNVTFRCDPISEHNRLYWYRQTLGQGPEFLTYFQNEAQLEKSRLLSDRFSAERPKGSFSTLEIQRTEQGDSAMYLCASSLGTGEQFFGPGTRLTVL.